This passage covers 13 T cell receptor beta chains from one sample sequenced in a study of cytomegalovirus exposure and HLA in healthy donors (dated by TCRdb to about 2017). Libraries were made using the immunoSEQ multiplex PCR assay. For the multiplex PCR, a mixture combining 60 forward primers for TCR Vbeta segments and 13 reverse primers for TCR Jbeta segments was used. In TCRdb, the immuneACCESS table is reduced to in-frame sequences with V and J assigned. These tables do not hold every clone; where another copy was compared, an unresolved V gene accounts for under half, and the others remain unexplained. Here the sample has roughly 200,000 clones; more than 60% occur a single time. Less than 3.5% of the sample lies in the top ten. The sequencing input was PBMCs. Every receptor here comes from a woman aged 55 to 70 in good health and CMV-seropositive.

Note on this clone: Other DNA sequences in the same sample also yield this CDR3. This sequence joins TRBV5-1 and TRBJ1-2; tentatively, D is TRBD1 (6 bases). This CDR3 is built from 15 residues. Germline CDR1 and CDR2: SGHRS and YFSETQ. V dropped 0 bases and J dropped 7 bases, with 16 bases sitting between them. CDR3: CASSLVSGEVGGYTF. The CDR3, as DNA: TGCGCCAGCAGCTTGGTATCAGGGGAAGTTGGTGGCTACACCTTC.

V usage is TRBV5-1 and J usage is TRBJ2-3; TRBD1 might be the D (6 bases). The V gene lost 5 bases and the J gene lost 0 bases, with 13 bases spanning the gap. The germline gives CDR1 SGHRS, CDR2 YFSETQ. This CDR3 contains 15 residues. The CDR3 spells CASRPGTQSTDTQYF. Here the CDR3 DNA reads TGCGCCAGCAGGCCCGGGACACAGAGCACAGATACGCAGTATTTT.

This clone turned up a few times. V is TRBV5-1 and J is TRBJ2-7, with D possibly TRBD1 on 5 matching bases. V was trimmed by 6 bases and J by 1 base, leaving 14 bases between them. The CDR3 runs to 14 residues. Per the germline V gene, CDR1 is SGHRS and CDR2 is YFSETQ. The CDR3 nucleotides are TGCGCCAGCACTGACAGCTCCACTTCCTACGAGCAGTACTTC. Amino acid sequence: CASTDSSTSYEQYF.

The chain links TRBV9 to TRBJ1-1; 10 bases map to TRBD1. In germline, CDR1 is SGDLS, CDR2 YYNGEE. The CDR3 extends over 16 amino acids. J was trimmed by 0 bases and V by 0 bases; bases with no gene match: 2. The CDR3 DNA is TGTGCCAGCAGCGTAGGACAGGGGGCCTTGAACACTGAAGCTTTCTTT. It encodes CASSVGQGALNTEAFF. Drawing the rest from reference TRBV9 and TRBJ1-1, the complete variable domain is DSGVTQTPKHLITATGQRVTLRCSPRSGDLSVYWYQQSLDQGLQFLIQYYNGEERAKGNILERFSAQQFPDLHSELNLSSLELGDSALYFCASSVGQGALNTEAFFGQGTRLTVV.

The chain carries TRBV28 and TRBJ1-1; tentatively, D is TRBD1 (6 bases). Germline-derived CDR1 and CDR2 are MDHEN and SYDVKM. This CDR3 has 16 residues. V lost 4 bases, J lost 0 bases, and 15 bases lay in between. In DNA form, the CDR3 reads TGTGCCAGCAGTTCCGCTGGACAGCCTCTGAACACTGAAGCTTTCTTT. It yields the protein CASSSAGQPLNTEAFF. The whole variable domain, remainder taken from reference TRBV28 and TRBJ1-1, is DVKVTQSSRYLVKRTGEKVFLECVQDMDHENMFWYRQDPGLGLRLIYFSYDVKMKEKGDIPEGYSVSREKKERFSLILESASTNQTSMYLCASSSAGQPLNTEAFFGQGTRLTVV.

The chain recombines TRBV30 with TRBJ2-7, with D possibly matching TRBD2 (5 bases). This CDR3 is 15 amino acids long. The germline V gene encodes CDR1 GTSNPN and CDR2 SVGIG (reference sequence). V was cut by 0 bases and J by 3 bases, with 15 bases left in between. CDR3: CAWSVYRTGFYEQYF. CDR3 DNA sequence: TGTGCCTGGAGTGTTTATCGGACTGGTTTCTACGAGCAGTACTTC.

The V and J genes are TRBV7-2 and TRBJ1-5; 7 nucleotides match TRBD1. The CDR3 is made up of 15 amino acids. V lost 5 bases and J lost 6; bases outside the gene matches: 10. Germline CDR1 and CDR2: SGHTA and FQGNSA. The CDR3 loop is CASSLAGTAAQPQHF. In nucleotides, the CDR3 is TGTGCCAGCAGCCTGGCCGGGACAGCAGCTCAGCCCCAGCATTTT.

Here the CDR3 reads CASSPLGTGSHEQYF. The CDR3 bases are TGTGCCAGCAGCCCATTAGGGACAGGGTCCCACGAGCAGTACTTC. The chain combines TRBV28 with TRBJ2-7; 9 bases align to TRBD1. Losses at the gene ends were 6 bases for V and 5 bases for J; bases not matched to a gene: 11. CDR3 length: 15 amino acids. The germline CDR1 and CDR2 sequences are MDHEN and SYDVKM.

V is TRBV19 and J is TRBJ1-1; D is ambiguous. The germline V and J ends were trimmed by 6 bases and 1 base, with 9 bases remaining between them. The CDR3 runs to 13 residues. Germline CDR1 is LNHDA and CDR2 is SQIVND (reference sequence). The CDR3 protein is CASRAGSNTEAFF. Here the CDR3 DNA reads TGTGCCAGTAGAGCAGGCTCGAACACTGAAGCTTTCTTT.

The chain couples TRBV14 to TRBJ1-2; 8 nucleotides match TRBD1. The CDR3 has 13 residues. The ends lost 4 bases at V and 2 bases at J; junction bases unmatched: 0. Germline values: CDR1 SGHDN, CDR2 FVKESK. CDR3 bases: TGTGCCAGCAGCCGACAGGGGAACTATGGCTACACCTTC. Residues: CASSRQGNYGYTF. The full variable domain, with the rest looked up from reference TRBV14 and TRBJ1-2, is EAGVTQFPSHSVIEKGQTVTLRCDPISGHDNLYWYRRVMGKEIKFLLHFVKESKQDESGMPNNRFLAERTGGTYSTLKVQPAELEDSGVYFCASSRQGNYGYTFGSGTRLTVV.

The chain links TRBV4-3 to TRBJ2-1; 10 nucleotides match TRBD2. This CDR3 region has 13 residues. From germline, CDR1 is LGHNA and CDR2 YSLEER. Trimming removed 3 bases from V and 15 bases from J; junction bases left unmatched: 8. The CDR3 nucleotides read TGCGCCAGCAGCCAGACAGCGGGGGGGGCCGCGTTCTTC. Translated, it gives CASSQTAGGAAFF.

J is TRBJ1-1 and V is TRBV27; 9 bases match TRBD1. J lost 5 bases, V lost 3 bases, and 7 bases had no gene match. There are 15 residues in the CDR3. CDR1 MNHEY and CDR2 SMNVEV come from the germline V gene (reference sequence). Here the CDR3 DNA reads TGTGCCAGCAGTTTCTCCCGGGACAGGGTGACTGAAGCTTTCTTT. It yields the protein CASSFSRDRVTEAFF.

Worth noting for this clone: One end of the junction does not line up with germline, which may come from a read error. Additional DNA sequences in this sample encode the identical CDR3. The chain recombines TRBV18 with TRBJ2-7, with 10 bases matching TRBD2. Germline V gene sequence: CDR1 KGHSH, CDR2 LQKENI. This CDR3 has 15 amino acids. This chain's CDR3 is CASSPGGTSASEQYF. The DNA for the CDR3 is TGTGCCAGCTCACCGGGGGGGACTAGCGCATCCGAGCAGTACTTT.